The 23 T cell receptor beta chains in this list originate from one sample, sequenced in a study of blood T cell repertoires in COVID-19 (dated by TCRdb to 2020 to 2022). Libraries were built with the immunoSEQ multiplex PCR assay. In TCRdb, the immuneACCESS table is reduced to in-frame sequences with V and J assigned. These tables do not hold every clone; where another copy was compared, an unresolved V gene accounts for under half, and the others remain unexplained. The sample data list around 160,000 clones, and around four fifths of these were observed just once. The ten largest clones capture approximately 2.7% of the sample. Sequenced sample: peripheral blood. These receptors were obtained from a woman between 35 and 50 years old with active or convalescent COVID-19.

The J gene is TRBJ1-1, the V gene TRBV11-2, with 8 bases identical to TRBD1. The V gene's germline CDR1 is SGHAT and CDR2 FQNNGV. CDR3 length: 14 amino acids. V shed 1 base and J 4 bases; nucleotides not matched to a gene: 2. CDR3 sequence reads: CASSLVRGPTEAFF. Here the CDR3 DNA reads TGTGCCAGCAGCTTAGTCAGGGGGCCCACTGAAGCTTTCTTT.

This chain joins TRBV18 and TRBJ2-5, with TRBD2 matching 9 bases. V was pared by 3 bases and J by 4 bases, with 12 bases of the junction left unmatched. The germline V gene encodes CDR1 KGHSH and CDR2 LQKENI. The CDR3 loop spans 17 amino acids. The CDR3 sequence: CASSPSEIAGAGETQYF. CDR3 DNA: TGTGCCAGCTCACCCTCCGAAATAGCGGGGGCGGGAGAGACCCAGTACTTC.

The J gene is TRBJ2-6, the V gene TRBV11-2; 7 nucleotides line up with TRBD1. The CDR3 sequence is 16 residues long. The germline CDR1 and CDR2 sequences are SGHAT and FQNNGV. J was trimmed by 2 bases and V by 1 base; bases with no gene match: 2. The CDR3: CASSLATGAGANVLTF. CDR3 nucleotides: TGTGCCAGCAGCTTAGCTACAGGGGCTGGGGCCAACGTCCTGACTTTC.

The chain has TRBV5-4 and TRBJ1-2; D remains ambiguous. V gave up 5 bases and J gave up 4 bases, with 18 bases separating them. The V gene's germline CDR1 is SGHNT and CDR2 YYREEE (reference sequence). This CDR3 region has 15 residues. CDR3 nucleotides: TGTGCCAGCAGTCCCGGATTCGGGGAGGGCTATGGCTACACCTTC. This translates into CASSPGFGEGYGYTF.

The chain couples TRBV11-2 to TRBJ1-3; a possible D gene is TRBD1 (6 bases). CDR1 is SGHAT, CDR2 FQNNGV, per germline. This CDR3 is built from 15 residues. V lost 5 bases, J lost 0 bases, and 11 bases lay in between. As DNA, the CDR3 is TGTGCCAGCAGCCGCGACAGGAACTCTGGAAACACCATATATTTT. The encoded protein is CASSRDRNSGNTIYF.

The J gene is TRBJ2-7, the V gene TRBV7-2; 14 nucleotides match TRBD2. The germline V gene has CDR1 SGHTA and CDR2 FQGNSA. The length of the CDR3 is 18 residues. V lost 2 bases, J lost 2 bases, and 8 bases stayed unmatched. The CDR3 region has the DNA TGTGCCAGCAGCTTACGAGGGCAGACTAGCGGGGGGGCCTACGAGCAGTACTTC. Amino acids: CASSLRGQTSGGAYEQYF.

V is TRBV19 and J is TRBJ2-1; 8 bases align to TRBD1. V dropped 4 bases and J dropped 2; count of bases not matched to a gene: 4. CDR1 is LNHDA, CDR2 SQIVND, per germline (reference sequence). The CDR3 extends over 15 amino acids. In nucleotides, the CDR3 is TGTGCCAGTAGTACGGACAGGGCCACCTACAATGAGCAGTTCTTC. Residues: CASSTDRATYNEQFF. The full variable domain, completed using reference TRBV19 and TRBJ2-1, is DGGITQSPKYLFRKEGQNVTLSCEQNLNHDAMYWYRQDPGQGLRLIYYSQIVNDFQKGDIAEGYSVSREKKESFPLTVTSAQKNPTAFYLCASSTDRATYNEQFFGPGTRLTVL.

In nucleotides, the CDR3 is TGTGCCAGTAGTACCGACAGATCGAGACGAAAAGGCACAGATACGCAGTATTTT. This gives the protein CASSTDRSRRKGTDTQYF. This chain connects TRBV19 to TRBJ2-3; D possibly corresponds to TRBD1 (5 bases). This CDR3 has 18 residues. V was clipped by 4 bases and J by 1 base, with 21 bases between them. Germline V lookup: CDR1 LNHDA, CDR2 SQIVND (reference sequence).

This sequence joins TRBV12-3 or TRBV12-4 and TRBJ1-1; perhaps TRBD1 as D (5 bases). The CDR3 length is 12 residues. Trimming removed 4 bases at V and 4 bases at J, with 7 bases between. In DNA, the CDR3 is TGTGCCAGCAGTTACGGGGGCACTGAAGCTTTCTTT. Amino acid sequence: CASSYGGTEAFF.

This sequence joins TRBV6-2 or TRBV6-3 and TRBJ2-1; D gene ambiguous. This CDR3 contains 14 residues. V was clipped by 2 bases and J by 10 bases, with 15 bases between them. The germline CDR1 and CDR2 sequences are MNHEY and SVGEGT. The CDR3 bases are TGTGCCAGCAGTTACCCTCAACTACTACTAGAGCAGTTCTTC. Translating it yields CASSYPQLLLEQFF.

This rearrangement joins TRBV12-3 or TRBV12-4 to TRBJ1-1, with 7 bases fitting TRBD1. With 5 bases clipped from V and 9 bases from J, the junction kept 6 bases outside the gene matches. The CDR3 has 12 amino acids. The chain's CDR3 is CASSQGVSKAFF. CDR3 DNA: TGTGCCAGCAGTCAGGGGGTGAGTAAAGCTTTCTTT.

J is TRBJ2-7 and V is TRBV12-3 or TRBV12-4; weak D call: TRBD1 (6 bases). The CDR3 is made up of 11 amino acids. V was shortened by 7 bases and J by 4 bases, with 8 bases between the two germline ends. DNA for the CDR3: TGTGCCAGCACCAGGGGTTACGAGCAGTACTTC. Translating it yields CASTRGYEQYF.

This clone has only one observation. The CDR3 loop reads CASSLGQTNSPLHF. The CDR3 region has the DNA TGTGCCAGCAGCTTAGGACAGACCAATTCACCCCTCCACTTT. This chain uses TRBV7-2 with TRBJ1-6; maybe TRBD1 (5 bases). Germline CDR1 reads SGHTA; CDR2 reads FQGNSA. Trimming cost V 1 base and J 7 bases, with 8 bases left between them. The CDR3 consists of 14 residues.

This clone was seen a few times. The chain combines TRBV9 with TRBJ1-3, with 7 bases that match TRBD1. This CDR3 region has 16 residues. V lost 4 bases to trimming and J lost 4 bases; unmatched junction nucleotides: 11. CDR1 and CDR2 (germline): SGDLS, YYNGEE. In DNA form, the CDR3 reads TGTGCCAGCAGCCCTACCCGGACAGGATCGGGAAACACCATATATTTT. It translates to CASSPTRTGSGNTIYF.

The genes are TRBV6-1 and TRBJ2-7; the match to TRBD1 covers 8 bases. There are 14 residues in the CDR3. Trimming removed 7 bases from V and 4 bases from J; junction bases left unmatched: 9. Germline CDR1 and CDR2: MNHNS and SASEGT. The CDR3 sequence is CASKNGQGRYEQYF. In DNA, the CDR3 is TGTGCCAGCAAGAACGGACAGGGTCGATACGAGCAGTACTTC.

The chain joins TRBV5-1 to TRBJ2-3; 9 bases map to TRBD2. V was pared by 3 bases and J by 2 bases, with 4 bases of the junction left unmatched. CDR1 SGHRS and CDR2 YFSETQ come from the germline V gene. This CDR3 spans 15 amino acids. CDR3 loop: CASSSGTSITDTQYF. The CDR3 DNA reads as TGCGCCAGCAGCTCCGGGACTAGCATCACAGATACGCAGTATTTT.

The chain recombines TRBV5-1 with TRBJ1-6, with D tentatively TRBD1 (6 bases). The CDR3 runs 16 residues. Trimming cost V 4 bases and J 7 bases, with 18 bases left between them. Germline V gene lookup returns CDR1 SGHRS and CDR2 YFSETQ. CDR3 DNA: TGCGCCAGCAGCCGACGCGGGGGCTTAGGGAATTCACCCCTCCACTTT. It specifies CASSRRGGLGNSPLHF.

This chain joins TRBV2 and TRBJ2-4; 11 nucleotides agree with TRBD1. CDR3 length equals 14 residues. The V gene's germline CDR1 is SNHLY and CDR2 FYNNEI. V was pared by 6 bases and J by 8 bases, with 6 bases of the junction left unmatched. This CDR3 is CASRPGTGGDIQYF. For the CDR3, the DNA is TGTGCCAGCAGGCCCGGGACAGGGGGAGACATTCAGTACTTC.

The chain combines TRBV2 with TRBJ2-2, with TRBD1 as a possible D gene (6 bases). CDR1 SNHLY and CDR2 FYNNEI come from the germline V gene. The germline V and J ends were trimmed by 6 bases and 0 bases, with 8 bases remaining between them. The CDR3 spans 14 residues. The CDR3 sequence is CASRDRANTGELFF. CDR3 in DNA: TGTGCCAGCAGGGACAGAGCGAACACCGGGGAGCTGTTTTTT.

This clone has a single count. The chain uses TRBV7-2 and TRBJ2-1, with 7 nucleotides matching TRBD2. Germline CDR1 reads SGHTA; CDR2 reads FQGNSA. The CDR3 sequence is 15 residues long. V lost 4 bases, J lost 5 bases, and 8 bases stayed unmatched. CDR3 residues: CASSSQSGAHNEQFF. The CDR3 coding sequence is TGTGCCAGCAGCTCCCAAAGCGGGGCCCACAATGAGCAGTTCTTC.

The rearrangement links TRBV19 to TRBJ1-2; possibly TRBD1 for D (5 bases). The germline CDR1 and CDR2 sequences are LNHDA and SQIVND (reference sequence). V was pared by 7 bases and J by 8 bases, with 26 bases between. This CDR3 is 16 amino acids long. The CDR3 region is CASTILGEGRAGGYTF. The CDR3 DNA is TGTGCCAGTACCATCCTCGGGGAGGGCAGGGCTGGGGGCTACACCTTC.

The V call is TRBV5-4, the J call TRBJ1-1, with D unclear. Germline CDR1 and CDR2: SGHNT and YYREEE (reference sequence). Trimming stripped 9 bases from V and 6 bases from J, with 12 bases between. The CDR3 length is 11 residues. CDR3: CATGGSAEAFF. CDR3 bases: TGTGCCACCGGAGGTAGCGCTGAAGCTTTCTTT.

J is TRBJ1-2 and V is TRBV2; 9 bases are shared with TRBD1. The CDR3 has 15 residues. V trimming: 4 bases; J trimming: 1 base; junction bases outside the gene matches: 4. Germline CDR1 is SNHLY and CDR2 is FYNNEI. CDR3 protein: CASSGGDRVNYGYTF. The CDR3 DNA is TGTGCCAGCAGTGGTGGGGACAGGGTTAACTATGGCTACACCTTC.